This T cell receptor beta chain emerged from a study of kidney transplant recipient with SARS-CoV-2 infection. TCRdb used MiXCR to reprocess the reads, holding one entry per CDR3 protein. The repertoire holds approximately 250,000 distinct CDR3 sequences, with under 35% as singletons. The sample holds many counts of this clonotype. Per the germline V gene, CDR1 is GTSNPN and CDR2 is SVGIG (reference sequence). V lost 6 bases and J lost 2; bases outside the gene matches: 6. This CDR3 spans 13 amino acids. Sequencing was performed on a blood sample, taken at baseline and between days 110 and 120 from a kidney transplant recipient. The sequence was collected from a young adult male patient who had COVID-19 and was a kidney transplant recipient. The graft donor may have given rise to some T cells. This rearrangement joins TRBV30 to TRBJ1-2; 7 bases are a match to TRBD1. CDR3 bases: TGTGCCTGTGAACCGACAGGGAACTATGGCTACACCTTC. Its translation is CACEPTGNYGYTF.